Sequencing of this TCR beta chain was carried out in a study of glioma-infiltrating T cells after dendritic cell vaccination. Isocitrate dehydrogenase mutation was absent in all glioblastoma patients. Germline V gene data show CDR1 as SGHNT and CDR2 as YENEEA. The CDR3 extends over 15 amino acids. Trimming took off 1 base at V and 2 bases at J, with 12 bases between the two ends. The protocol was immunoSEQ multiplex PCR, while the TCRdb copy is restricted to in-frame clones and leaves out a portion. Of fewer than 100,000 clones in the sample, under 90% were seen once. This sequence originates from a human donor with glioblastoma. V is TRBV11-3 and J is TRBJ2-7; maybe TRBD1 (5 bases). The specimen was blood, collected before dendritic cell vaccination. The CDR3 DNA sequence: TGTGCCAGCAGCTTAGGGGCGCAGGGTCCCTACGAGCAGTACTTC. Its translation is CASSLGAQGPYEQYF.